Each of the 15 T cell receptor beta chains below was sequenced from the same sample in a study of CD8+CD57+ T cells in acquired aplastic anemia. All sequencing subjects had displayed CD8+CD57+ cell expansion on flow cytometry. Using genomic DNA as the template, TCR beta VDJ and CDR3 profiling was carried out. TCRdb redid the calling of the reads with MiXCR, one entry per CDR3 protein. The profile covers around 200,000 distinct CDR3 sequences, with about half appearing a single time and nearly 20% taken by the ten largest. Sequencing input: sorted CD4+, CD8+, or CD8+CD57+ T cells (not recorded which) from PBMCs. The receptor source for this set is a human donor with aplastic anemia.

V usage is TRBV28 and J usage is TRBJ1-1, with D maybe TRBD1 (5 bases). The CDR3 is made up of 13 amino acids. CDR1 and CDR2 from the germline V gene are MDHEN and SYDVKM. V lost 10 bases to trimming and J lost 5 bases, with 17 bases between them. DNA for the CDR3: TGTGCCACCCAGGGACCGCGGGGGACTGAAGCTTTCTTT. It specifies CATQGPRGTEAFF.

This clonotype was seen repeatedly, ten times or more. The rearrangement links TRBV5-1 to TRBJ2-7, with D perhaps TRBD1 (6 bases). Germline lookup yields CDR1 SGHRS and CDR2 YFSETQ. V dropped 5 bases and J dropped 2 bases, with 11 bases sitting between them. The CDR3 length is 13 residues. The CDR3 protein is CASREGGAYEQYF. The CDR3 nucleotides read TGCGCCAGCAGAGAAGGGGGTGCCTACGAGCAGTACTTC. Full variable domain (remainder filled in from reference TRBV5-1 and TRBJ2-7): KAGVTQTPRYLIKTRGQQVTLSCSPISGHRSVSWYQQTPGQGLQFLFEYFSETQRNKGNFPGRFSGRQFSNSRSEMNVSTLELGDSALYLCASREGGAYEQYFGPGTRLTVT.

At least ten counts were recorded for this clonotype. The rearrangement links TRBV20-1 to TRBJ1-5; TRBD1 aligns across 7 bases. Germline V gene lookup returns CDR1 DFQATT and CDR2 SNEGSKA (reference sequence). The CDR3 runs to 17 residues. The ends lost 5 bases at V and 2 bases at J; junction bases unmatched: 15. CDR3 in amino acids: CSASKPWEGAGNQPQHF. As DNA, the CDR3 is TGCAGTGCTTCAAAGCCTTGGGAGGGGGCGGGCAATCAGCCCCAGCATTTT.

This chain connects TRBV29-1 to TRBJ2-5, with TRBD1 matching over 9 bases. This CDR3 is 13 amino acids long. The germline gives CDR1 SQVTM, CDR2 ANQGSEA. Trimming removed 4 bases from V and 5 bases from J; junction bases left unmatched: 5. The CDR3 loop reads CSVATGGLETQYF. The CDR3 DNA sequence: TGCAGCGTTGCAACAGGGGGCCTGGAGACCCAGTACTTC. The whole variable domain, filled in from reference TRBV29-1 and TRBJ2-5, reads SAVISQKPSRDICQRGTSLTIQCQVDSQVTMMFWYRQQPGQSLTLIATANQGSEATYESGFVIDKFPISRPNLTFSTLTVSNMSPEDSSIYLCSVATGGLETQYFGPGTRLLVL.

The V gene is TRBV5-1, the J gene TRBJ2-1; D remains unclear. The CDR3 covers 13 residues. The germline gives CDR1 SGHRS, CDR2 YFSETQ. Trimming pared 4 bases from V and 6 bases from J, leaving 11 bases between. CDR3 DNA: TGCGCCAGCAGCAGCCCGGGCGTCAATGAGCAGTTCTTC. Its protein is CASSSPGVNEQFF.

Ten or more counts support this clonotype. This rearrangement joins TRBV2 to TRBJ1-1; the D gene is possibly TRBD1 (5 bases). Trimming took 1 base from V and 8 from J, leaving 11 bases between them. CDR3 length: 13 residues. Looked up from germline, CDR1 is SNHLY and CDR2 is FYNNEI. The CDR3: CASSEGRASEAFF. The DNA of the CDR3 is TGTGCCAGCAGTGAAGGCAGGGCAAGCGAAGCTTTCTTT.

This clonotype was recorded at least ten times. The chain carries TRBV19 and TRBJ1-5, with 8 bases aligning to TRBD1. The CDR3 is 19 residues long. The germline gives CDR1 LNHDA, CDR2 SQIVND (reference sequence). The V and J ends lost 4 bases and 1 base, in that order; junction bases with no gene match: 15. CDR3: CASSTQYRTGIGSNQPQHF. In nucleotides, the CDR3 is TGTGCCAGTAGTACCCAATATCGGACAGGGATCGGCAGCAATCAGCCCCAGCATTTT.

This clonotype occurred many times. The chain employs TRBV6-2 or TRBV6-3 and TRBJ1-2; D remains ambiguous. Trimming removed 4 bases at V and 4 bases at J, with 16 bases between. The CDR3 extends over 15 amino acids. CDR1 and CDR2 (germline): MNHEY, SVGEGT. The CDR3: CASSFVGRPVYGYTF. CDR3 in DNA: TGTGCCAGCAGTTTTGTCGGACGGCCGGTCTATGGCTACACCTTC.

This chain connects TRBV7-8 to TRBJ2-5; the D gene is possibly TRBD2 (5 bases). Trimming took off 6 bases at V and 5 bases at J, with 16 bases between the two ends. The CDR3 spans 14 residues. Germline CDR1 is SGHVS and CDR2 is FQNEAQ. CDR3 coding DNA: TGTGCCAGCAGGCCCACTAGAGCCGGCGAGACCCAGTACTTC. Translation: CASRPTRAGETQYF.

The table lists this clonotype with a count of one. The chain recombines TRBV7-9 with TRBJ2-5; D perhaps matches TRBD2 (5 bases). CDR3 length: 14 residues. Trimming removed 4 bases at V and 2 bases at J, with 11 bases between. Germline CDR1 SEHNR, CDR2 FQNEAQ (reference sequence). This CDR3 is CASSYSPGQETQYF. CDR3 nucleotides: TGTGCCAGCAGCTACTCTCCGGGACAAGAGACCCAGTACTTC.

The chain links TRBV12-3 or TRBV12-4 to TRBJ2-2; D gene uncertain. The V end lost 9 bases, the J end lost 4 bases, and 6 bases lay between the germline ends. This CDR3 comprises 11 residues. The CDR3: CASRSTGELFF. CDR3 nucleotides: TGTGCCAGTAGGAGCACCGGGGAGCTGTTTTTT.

This clonotype has only a few counts. The chain has TRBV15 and TRBJ1-5, with D possibly matching TRBD1 (6 bases). The germline gives CDR1 LNHNV, CDR2 YYDKDF (reference sequence). V was cut by 5 bases and J by 9 bases, with 14 bases left in between. CDR3 length equals 13 residues. In nucleotides, the CDR3 is TGTGCCACCAGCGGTTACAGGGATGGGCCCCAGCATTTT. Translation: CATSGYRDGPQHF.

The CDR3 is CASSWGFWYEQYF. CDR3 nucleotide sequence: TGTGCCAGCAGCTGGGGATTCTGGTACGAGCAGTACTTC. V and J are TRBV7-9 and TRBJ2-7; D call uncertain. The germline V and J ends were trimmed by 4 bases and 4 bases, with 11 bases remaining between them. This CDR3 spans 13 amino acids. Germline CDR1 and CDR2: SEHNR and FQNEAQ (reference sequence).

This sequence joins TRBV7-9 and TRBJ2-7; 8 bases match TRBD2. V shed 7 bases and J 4 bases; nucleotides not matched to a gene: 9. The CDR3 extends over 14 amino acids. Germline-derived CDR1 and CDR2 are SEHNR and FQNEAQ (reference sequence). CDR3 nucleotide sequence: TGTGCCAGCACCGAGGGGCGGGGGGATTACGAGCAGTACTTC. It encodes CASTEGRGDYEQYF.

The CDR3, as DNA: TGTGCCAGCAGCCCCCTTTCCTACGAGCAGTACTTC. The encoded protein is CASSPLSYEQYF. V gene TRBV7-2 combines with J gene TRBJ2-7, with D unresolved. Trimming took off 5 bases at V and 1 base at J, with 6 bases between the two ends. The CDR3 is made up of 12 amino acids. Germline assignment: CDR1 SGHTA and CDR2 FQGNSA.